The clone carrying this T cell receptor (beta chain) was detected only a few times. TCRdb recomputed calls from the RT-PCR reads with MiXCR, one row per CDR3 protein. This sample carries about 310,000 distinct CDR3 sequences, 22% of them seen once, and the ten largest clones take around a tenth. The sample is drawn from a study of response to subunit inactivated influenza vaccine. The V gene lost 0 bases and the J gene lost 3 bases, with 11 bases spanning the gap. There are 14 residues in the CDR3. Per the germline V gene, CDR1 is DFQATT and CDR2 is SNEGSKA (reference sequence). The sequences come from PBMCs from blood, collected 21 months after vaccination. This sequence was found in a man aged 45 to 75 who received an inactivated influenza vaccine. The chain couples TRBV20-1 to TRBJ1-1; tentatively, D is TRBD1 (5 bases). The CDR3 protein is CSARDVRDYTEAFF. Written as DNA, the CDR3 is TGCAGTGCTAGAGATGTGCGGGACTACACTGAAGCTTTCTTT.